The 5 T cell receptor beta chains presented below share a single source sample, sequenced in a study of blood T cells in healthy people across ages. A J-beta primer mix and a sample-barcoded 5' primer were used in a second PCR of roughly 6 to 12 cycles. TCRdb reanalysed the 5' RACE reads using MiXCR and keeps one entry per CDR3 protein. The sample shows 1.5 million to 2 million distinct CDR3 sequences, around 40% of them seen only once. The sequenced sample consisted of blood. The receptors derive from a human donor in good health.

The V and J genes are TRBV5-1 and TRBJ1-1; TRBD1 matches 12 bases. This CDR3 spans 16 amino acids. The germline gives CDR1 SGHRS, CDR2 YFSETQ. The V and J ends lost 4 bases and 1 base, in that order; junction bases with no gene match: 5. The CDR3 DNA sequence: TGCGCCAGCAGCGCAGGGACAGGGGGCCCGAACACTGAAGCTTTCTTT. Translating it yields CASSAGTGGPNTEAFF.

This clonotype was detected many times. V is TRBV5-8 and J is TRBJ2-5; D might be TRBD1 (6 bases). V lost 4 bases, J lost 5 bases, and 15 bases lay in between. Germline-derived CDR1 and CDR2 are SGHTS and YDEGEE. This CDR3 contains 14 residues. CDR3 nucleotides: TGTGCCAGCAGCCCTCTGAGAAGGGGGGAGACCCAGTACTTC. It is translated as CASSPLRRGETQYF.

CDR3: CSVEGHRLAPDEQYF. The CDR3 DNA follows: TGCAGCGTTGAAGGCCATCGACTAGCTCCTGATGAGCAGTACTTC. The chain uses TRBV29-1 and TRBJ2-4; 7 bases match TRBD2. V dropped 1 base and J dropped 13; count of bases not matched to a gene: 16. CDR3 length: 15 amino acids. Germline assignment: CDR1 SQVTM and CDR2 ANQGSEA.

In this sample, this clonotype turned up a few times. The chain joins TRBV29-1 to TRBJ2-7; D ambiguous. The V end was cut by 3 bases, the J end by 0 bases, with 12 bases between. Germline V gene data show CDR1 as SQVTM and CDR2 as ANQGSEA. The CDR3 is 14 residues long. In nucleotides, the CDR3 is TGCAGCGTTGACGCAGGCTCGAGCTCCTACGAGCAGTACTTC. Amino acid sequence: CSVDAGSSSYEQYF.

The rearrangement uses TRBV4-1 and TRBJ1-2, with 7 bases matching TRBD1. The CDR3 sequence is 15 residues long. Trimming cost V 0 bases and J 12 bases; bases outside gene matches: 13. The germline V gene encodes CDR1 MGHRA and CDR2 YSYEKL. CDR3 residues: CASSQDTGVRYRNTF. CDR3 sequence (DNA): TGCGCCAGCAGCCAAGATACAGGGGTCCGGTATCGGAACACCTTC.